This T cell receptor (beta chain) was recorded in a study of cytomegalovirus exposure and HLA in healthy donors. The study, taken as a whole, reports: A likely sequencing artifact accounted for one observed cluster of highly shared sequence variants.

The CDR3 extends over 14 amino acids. With 4 bases removed from V and 3 bases from J, the gap between germline ends came to 12 bases. The germline gives CDR1 MNHNY, CDR2 SVGAGI (reference sequence). PCR was performed using 60 Vbeta and 13 Jbeta primers. Profiling relied on immunoSEQ multiplex PCR, and the TCRdb table lists in-frame clones only, not all of them. The profile shows tens of thousands of clones, around four fifths of them singletons. The sample holds one count of this clone. The antigen is not known. The TCR originated in a man in his forties or fifties in good health and CMV-seronegative. The sequenced sample consisted of PBMCs. The rearrangement joins TRBV6-6 to TRBJ2-5; perhaps TRBD1 as D (6 bases). The CDR3, as DNA: TGTGCCAGCAGTTGGTTGCAGGGGAAAGAGACCCAGTACTTC. This sequence encodes CASSWLQGKETQYF.